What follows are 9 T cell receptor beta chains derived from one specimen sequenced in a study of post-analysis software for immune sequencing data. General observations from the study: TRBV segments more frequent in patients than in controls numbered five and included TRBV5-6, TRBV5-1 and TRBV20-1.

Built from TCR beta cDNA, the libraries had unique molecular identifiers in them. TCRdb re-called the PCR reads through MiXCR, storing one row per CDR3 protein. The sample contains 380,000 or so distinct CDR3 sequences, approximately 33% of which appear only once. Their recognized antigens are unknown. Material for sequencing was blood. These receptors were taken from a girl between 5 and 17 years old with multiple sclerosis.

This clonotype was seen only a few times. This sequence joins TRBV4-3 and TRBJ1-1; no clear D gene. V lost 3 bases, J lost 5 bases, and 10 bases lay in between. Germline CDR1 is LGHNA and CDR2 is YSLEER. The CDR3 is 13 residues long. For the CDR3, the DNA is TGCGCCAGCAGCCAGCAACTTCGAACTGAAGCTTTCTTT. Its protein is CASSQQLRTEAFF.

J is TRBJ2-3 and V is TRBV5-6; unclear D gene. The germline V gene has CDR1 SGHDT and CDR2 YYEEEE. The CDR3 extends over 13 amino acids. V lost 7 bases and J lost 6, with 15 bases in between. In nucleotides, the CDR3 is TGTGCCAGCGTGAGGAACGCCGGGGATACGCAGTATTTT. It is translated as CASVRNAGDTQYF.

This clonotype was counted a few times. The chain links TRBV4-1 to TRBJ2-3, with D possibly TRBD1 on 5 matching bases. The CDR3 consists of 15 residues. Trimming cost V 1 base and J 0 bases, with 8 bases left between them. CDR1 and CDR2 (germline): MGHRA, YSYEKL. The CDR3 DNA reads TGCGCCAGCAGCCAAGGACAGTCTAGCACAGATACGCAGTATTTT. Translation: CASSQGQSSTDTQYF.

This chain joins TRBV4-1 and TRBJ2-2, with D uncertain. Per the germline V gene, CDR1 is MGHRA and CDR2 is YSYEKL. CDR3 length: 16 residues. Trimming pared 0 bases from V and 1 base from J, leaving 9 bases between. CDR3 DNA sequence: TGCGCCAGCAGCCAAGATTCTGGCAGGAACACCGGGGAGCTGTTTTTT. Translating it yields CASSQDSGRNTGELFF.

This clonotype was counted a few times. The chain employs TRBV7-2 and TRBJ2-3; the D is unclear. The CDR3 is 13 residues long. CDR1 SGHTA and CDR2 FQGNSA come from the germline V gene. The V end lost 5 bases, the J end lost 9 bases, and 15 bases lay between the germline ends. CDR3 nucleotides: TGTGCCAGCAGCGGACCAGGTGAGGAGACGCAGTATTTT. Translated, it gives CASSGPGEETQYF.

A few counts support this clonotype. Here the CDR3 reads CSATGTETQYF. In DNA, the CDR3 is TGCAGCGCCACCGGAACAGAGACCCAGTACTTC. The V gene is TRBV29-1, the J gene TRBJ2-5; D is undetermined. Trimming took off 7 bases at V and 4 bases at J, with 10 bases between the two ends. The CDR3 sequence is 11 residues long. Germline V lookup: CDR1 SQVTM, CDR2 ANQGSEA.

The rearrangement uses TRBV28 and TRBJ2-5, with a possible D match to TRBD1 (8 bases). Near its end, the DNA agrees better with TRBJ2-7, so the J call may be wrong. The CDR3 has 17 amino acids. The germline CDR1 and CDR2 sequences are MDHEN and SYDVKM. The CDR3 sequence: CASSSAPTGDYGYEQYF. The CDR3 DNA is TGTGCCAGCAGTTCGGCACCGACAGGGGACTACGGCTACGAGCAGTACTTC.

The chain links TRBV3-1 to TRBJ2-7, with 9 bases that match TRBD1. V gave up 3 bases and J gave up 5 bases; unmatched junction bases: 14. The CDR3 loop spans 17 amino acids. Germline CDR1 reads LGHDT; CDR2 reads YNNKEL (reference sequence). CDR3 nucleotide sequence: TGTGCCAGCAGCCAGATGGGGGAACGGGACAGGGTCAACGAGCAGTACTTC. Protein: CASSQMGERDRVNEQYF.

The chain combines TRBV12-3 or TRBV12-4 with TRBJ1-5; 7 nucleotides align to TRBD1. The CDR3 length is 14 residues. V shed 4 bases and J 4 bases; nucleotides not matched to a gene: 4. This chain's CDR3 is CASSWDRGNQPQHF. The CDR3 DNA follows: TGTGCCAGCAGTTGGGACAGAGGGAATCAGCCCCAGCATTTT.